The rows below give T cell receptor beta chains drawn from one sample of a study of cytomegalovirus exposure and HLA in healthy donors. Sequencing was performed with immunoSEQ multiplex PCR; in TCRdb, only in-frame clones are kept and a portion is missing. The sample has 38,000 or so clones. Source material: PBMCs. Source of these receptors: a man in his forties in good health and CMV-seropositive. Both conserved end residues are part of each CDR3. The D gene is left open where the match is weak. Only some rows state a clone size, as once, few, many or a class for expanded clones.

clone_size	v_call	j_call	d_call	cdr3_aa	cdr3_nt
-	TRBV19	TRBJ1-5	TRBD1	CASSRDRAQPQHF	TGTGCCAGTAGTCGGGACAGAGCCCAGCCCCAGCATTTT
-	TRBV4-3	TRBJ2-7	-	CASSQDLGVVGEQYF	TGCGCCAGCAGCCAAGACCTCGGGGTGGTGGGCGAGCAGTACTTC
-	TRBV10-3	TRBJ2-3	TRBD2	CAISELLGETSARTDTQYF	TGTGCCATCAGTGAGCTCCTCGGGGAGACTAGCGCACGCACAGATACGCAGTATTTT
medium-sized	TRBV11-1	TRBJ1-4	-	CASSLGGFGEKLFF	TGTGCCAGCAGCTTAGGAGGTTTTGGTGAAAAACTGTTTTTT
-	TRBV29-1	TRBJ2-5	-	CSVEGVGQETQYF	TGCAGCGTTGAGGGCGTCGGCCAAGAGACCCAGTACTTC
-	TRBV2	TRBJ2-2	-	CASRQGGTGELFF	TGTGCCAGCAGACAGGGAGGGACCGGGGAGCTGTTTTTT
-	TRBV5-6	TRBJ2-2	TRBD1	CASRYTGASNTGELFF	TGTGCCAGCAGATACACAGGGGCCTCGAACACCGGGGAGCTGTTTTTT
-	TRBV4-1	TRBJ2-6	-	CASSQPRRGSGANVLTF	TGCGCCAGCAGCCAACCCCGACGGGGCTCTGGGGCCAACGTCCTGACTTTC
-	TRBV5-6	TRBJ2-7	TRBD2	CASSLGGLEDEQYF	TGTGCCAGCAGCTTGGGGGGACTAGAAGACGAGCAGTACTTC
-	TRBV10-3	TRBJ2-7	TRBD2	CAIRQVAGGNDEQYF	TGTGCCATCAGGCAAGTAGCGGGAGGGAATGACGAGCAGTACTTC
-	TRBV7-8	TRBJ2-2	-	CASSVRGERGELFF	TGTGCCAGCAGCGTCCGCGGGGAGCGGGGGGAGCTGTTTTTT
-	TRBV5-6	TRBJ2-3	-	CASSPRLLSTDTQYF	TGTGCCAGCAGCCCGAGACTCTTATCGACAGATACGCAGTATTTT
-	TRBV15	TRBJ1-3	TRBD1	CATSRPDRVAGNTIYF	TGTGCCACCAGCCGACCAGACAGGGTTGCTGGAAACACCATATATTTT
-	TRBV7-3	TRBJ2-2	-	CASARYQNTGELFF	TGTGCCAGCGCCAGATACCAGAACACCGGGGAGCTGTTTTTT
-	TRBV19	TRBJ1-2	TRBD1	CASNHYGQGDYGYTF	TGTGCCAGTAACCATTACGGACAGGGAGACTATGGCTACACCTTC
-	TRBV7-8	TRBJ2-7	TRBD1	CASSLGGQTVPYEQYF	TGTGCCAGCAGCTTAGGGGGACAGACCGTCCCCTACGAGCAGTACTTC
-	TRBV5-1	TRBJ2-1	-	CASSNGYNEQFF	TGCGCCAGCAGCAACGGCTACAATGAGCAGTTCTTC
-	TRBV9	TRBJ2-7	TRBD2	CASSIGSGTGSYEQYF	TGTGCCAGCAGCATAGGAAGCGGGACCGGGTCCTACGAGCAGTACTTC
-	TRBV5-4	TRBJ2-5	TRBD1	CASSGDRGQETQYF	TGTGCCAGCAGCGGGGACAGGGGGCAAGAGACCCAGTACTTC
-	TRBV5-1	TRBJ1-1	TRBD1	CASRATGENTEAFF	TGCGCCAGCCGAGCGACAGGGGAAAACACTGAAGCTTTCTTT
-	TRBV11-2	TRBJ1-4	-	CASSPPGGGKLFF	TGTGCCAGCAGCCCCCCGGGTGGAGGAAAACTGTTTTTT
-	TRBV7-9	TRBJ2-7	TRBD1	CASSSQGAGDEQYF	TGTGCCAGCAGCTCACAGGGGGCGGGGGACGAGCAGTACTTC
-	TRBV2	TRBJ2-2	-	CASSGPGGGSTGELFF	TGTGCCAGCAGTGGGCCAGGGGGCGGGAGCACCGGGGAGCTGTTTTTT
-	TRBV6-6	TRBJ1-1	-	CASSQTGNSGTEAFF	TGTGCCAGCAGCCAAACGGGTAATTCGGGGACTGAAGCTTTCTTT
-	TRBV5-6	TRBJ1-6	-	CASTFTDSPLHF	TGTGCCAGCACCTTTACGGATTCACCCCTCCACTTT
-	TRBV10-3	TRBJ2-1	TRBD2	CAIGLAADNEQFF	TGTGCCATTGGACTAGCGGCCGACAATGAGCAGTTCTTC
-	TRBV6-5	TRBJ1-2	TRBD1	CASSGQGNYGYTF	TGTGCCAGCAGCGGACAGGGGAACTATGGCTACACCTTC
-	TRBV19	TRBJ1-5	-	CASSLVTGSHQPQHF	TGTGCCAGTAGCCTCGTTACAGGGTCCCATCAGCCCCAGCATTTT
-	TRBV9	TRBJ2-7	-	CASSPGLLSSYEQYF	TGTGCCAGCAGCCCAGGACTGTTGAGCTCCTACGAGCAGTACTTC
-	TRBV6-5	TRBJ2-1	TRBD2	CASSYSRAGLNEQFF	TGTGCCAGCAGTTACTCTCGAGCGGGACTGAATGAGCAGTTCTTC
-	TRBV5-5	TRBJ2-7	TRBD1	CASSLTGVGIGVEQYF	TGTGCCAGCTCCTTGACAGGGGTGGGAATAGGAGTTGAGCAGTACTTC
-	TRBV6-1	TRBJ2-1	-	CASSETPDTNEQFF	TGTGCCAGCAGTGAAACCCCAGATACAAATGAGCAGTTCTTC
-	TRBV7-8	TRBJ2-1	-	CASSSEGSYNEQFF	TGTGCCAGCAGCTCGGAGGGCTCCTACAATGAGCAGTTCTTC
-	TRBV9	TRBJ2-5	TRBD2	CASSVGGTSGSREEETQYF	TGTGCCAGCAGCGTAGGTGGGACTAGCGGGAGTAGGGAGGAAGAGACCCAGTACTTC
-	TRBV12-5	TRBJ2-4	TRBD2	CASVPGRERAKNIQYF	TGTGCTAGTGTCCCGGGGCGGGAGCGAGCCAAAAACATTCAGTACTTC
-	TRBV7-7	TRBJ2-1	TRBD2	CASSQGSGGAYNEQFF	TGTGCTAGCAGTCAGGGGAGCGGGGGGGCTTACAATGAGCAGTTCTTC
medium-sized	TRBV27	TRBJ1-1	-	CASSGALTTEAFF	TGTGCCAGCAGTGGGGCGTTGACGACTGAAGCTTTCTTT
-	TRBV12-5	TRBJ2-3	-	CASGFGTAAGTDTQYF	TGTGCTAGTGGTTTTGGCACGGCGGCGGGCACAGATACGCAGTATTTT
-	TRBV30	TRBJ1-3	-	CAWSAIQGSGNTIYF	TGTGCCTGGAGTGCGATACAGGGTTCTGGAAACACCATATATTTT
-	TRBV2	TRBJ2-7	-	CASPRRDQSLEQYF	TGTGCCAGCCCTCGGCGGGACCAATCTCTCGAGCAGTACTTC
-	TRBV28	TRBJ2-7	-	CASGQHEQYF	TGTGCCAGCGGGCAGCACGAGCAGTACTTC
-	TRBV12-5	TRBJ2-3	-	CASSWGADTQYF	TGTGCTAGTTCGTGGGGGGCAGATACGCAGTATTTT
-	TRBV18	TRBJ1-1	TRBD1	CASSPGTGLMNTEAFF	TGTGCCAGCTCGCCCGGGACAGGCCTTATGAACACTGAAGCTTTCTTT
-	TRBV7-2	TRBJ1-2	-	CASSLGGNYGYTF	TGTGCCAGCAGCCTGGGGGGGAACTATGGCTACACCTTC
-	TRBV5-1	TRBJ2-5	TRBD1	CASSSSGTGKETQYF	TGCGCCAGCAGCTCTTCCGGGACAGGGAAAGAGACCCAGTACTTC
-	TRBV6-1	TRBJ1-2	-	CASKSDRTWRGYTF	TGTGCCAGCAAATCGGACAGAACCTGGCGGGGCTACACCTTC
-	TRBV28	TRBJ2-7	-	CASIHPGAGYEQYF	TGTGCCAGCATCCACCCAGGGGCAGGCTACGAGCAGTACTTC
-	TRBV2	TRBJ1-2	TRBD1	CASTKQGAMGGYTF	TGTGCCAGCACAAAACAGGGGGCGATGGGGGGCTACACCTTC
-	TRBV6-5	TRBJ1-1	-	CASSPTGVNTEAFF	TGTGCCAGCAGCCCCACGGGGGTGAACACTGAAGCTTTCTTT
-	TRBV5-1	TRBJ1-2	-	CASGTGARGYTF	TGCGCCAGCGGGACTGGGGCGAGGGGCTACACCTTC
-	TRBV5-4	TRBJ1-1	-	CASGPEAAAFF	TGTGCCAGCGGCCCCGAGGCGGCTGCTTTCTTT
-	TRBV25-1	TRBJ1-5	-	CASSGHSSGQPQHF	TGTGCCAGCAGTGGGCACAGCTCCGGTCAGCCCCAGCATTTT
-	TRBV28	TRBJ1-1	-	CATVTGGGTEAFF	TGTGCCACCGTGACAGGAGGAGGCACTGAAGCTTTCTTT